This section outlines one TCR beta chain sequence together with its context. This entry is derived from a study of blood T cell repertoires in COVID-19. As for the study in general: PBMCs, B-cell-depleted T cells, or T cells provided the cDNA or gDNA that made up the material.

Germline CDR1 reads SGHRS; CDR2 reads YFSETQ. The CDR3 contains 15 residues. V was cut by 1 base and J by 1 base, with 8 bases left in between. Participants spanned ages about 18 to 100 years and resided in roughly 22 US areas. Recovery among Cohort 3 donors was established by two negative PCRs, clearance, or symptom resolution. Profiling relied on immunoSEQ multiplex PCR, and the TCRdb table lists in-frame clones only, not all of them. Among about 300,000 clones listed, 85% to 90% were seen once. V is TRBV5-1 and J is TRBJ1-4; the D gene is possibly TRBD1 (6 bases). Sequenced sample: PBMCs or T cells enriched from blood (not recorded which). The clonotype originates from a woman aged 18-29 years who had recovered from COVID-19. The CDR3 nucleotides are TGCGCCAGCAGCTTGTCCAGGGGAACTAATGAAAAACTGTTTTTT. Translating gives CASSLSRGTNEKLFF.